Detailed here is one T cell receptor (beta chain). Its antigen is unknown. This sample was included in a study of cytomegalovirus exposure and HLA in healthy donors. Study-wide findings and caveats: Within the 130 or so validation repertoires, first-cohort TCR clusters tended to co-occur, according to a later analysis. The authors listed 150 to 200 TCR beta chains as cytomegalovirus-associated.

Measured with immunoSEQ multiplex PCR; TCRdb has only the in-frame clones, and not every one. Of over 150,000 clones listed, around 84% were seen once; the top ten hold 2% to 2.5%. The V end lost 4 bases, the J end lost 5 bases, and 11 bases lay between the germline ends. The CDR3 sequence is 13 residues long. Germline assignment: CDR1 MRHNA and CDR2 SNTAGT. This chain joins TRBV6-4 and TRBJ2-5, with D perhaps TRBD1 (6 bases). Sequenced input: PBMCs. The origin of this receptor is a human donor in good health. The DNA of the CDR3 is TGTGCCAGCAGTGTACAGGGTGGGGAGACCCAGTACTTC. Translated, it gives CASSVQGGETQYF.